This T cell receptor beta chain was obtained from a study of cytomegalovirus exposure and HLA in healthy donors. Background on the study: The early release's HLA-typed donors yielded roughly 85 million unique TCRs. Notes on the study in general: Productive status was seen about 87% or about 30% of the time for most TCR beta V segments in an earlier analysis. The investigators catalogued 150 to 200 TCR beta chains as cytomegalovirus-associated. HLA restriction was apparent for most CMV-associated TCR beta chains in a later analysis.

Researchers ran the PCR with 60 Vbeta and 13 Jbeta primers. Generated by immunoSEQ multiplex PCR, the TCRdb table keeps only in-frame clones and is missing some. The sample contains approximately 150,000 clones, 80% of which appear only once. With V trimmed by 6 bases and J by 3 bases, 1 base remained unmatched. The CDR3 contains 12 residues. Germline lookup yields CDR1 LNHDA and CDR2 SQIVND (reference sequence). A word on this clone: Its antigen is not known.

The rearrangement joins TRBV19 to TRBJ2-7; 8 bases fit TRBD1. Sequenced: PBMCs. This clonotype was obtained from a young man in good health and CMV-seropositive. DNA for the CDR3: TGTGCCAGTAGAGGACAGGGCTACGAGCAGTACTTC. It yields the protein CASRGQGYEQYF.